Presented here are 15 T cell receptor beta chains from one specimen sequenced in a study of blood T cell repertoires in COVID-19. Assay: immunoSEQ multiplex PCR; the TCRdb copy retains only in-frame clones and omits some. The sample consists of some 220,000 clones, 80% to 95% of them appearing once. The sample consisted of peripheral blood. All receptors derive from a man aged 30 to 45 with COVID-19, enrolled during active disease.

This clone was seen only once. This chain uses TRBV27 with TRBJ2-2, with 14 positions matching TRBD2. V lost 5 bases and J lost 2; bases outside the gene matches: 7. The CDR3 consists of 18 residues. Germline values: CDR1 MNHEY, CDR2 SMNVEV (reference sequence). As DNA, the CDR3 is TGTGCCAGCAGTGGAGGACTAGCGGGGGGACCTAACACCGGGGAGCTGTTTTTT. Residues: CASSGGLAGGPNTGELFF.

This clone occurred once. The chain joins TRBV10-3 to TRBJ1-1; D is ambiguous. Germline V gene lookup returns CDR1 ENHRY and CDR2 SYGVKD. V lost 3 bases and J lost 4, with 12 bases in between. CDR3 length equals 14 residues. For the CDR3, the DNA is TGTGCCATCAGTGATTGGGAGGGCGCCACTGAAGCTTTCTTT. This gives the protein CAISDWEGATEAFF.

CDR3 sequence reads: CASSTEPKSPLHF. The CDR3 bases are TGTGCCAGTAGTACGGAGCCAAAATCACCCCTCCACTTT. The genes are TRBV19 and TRBJ1-6; D unclear. Germline V gives CDR1 LNHDA, CDR2 SQIVND (reference sequence). V was shortened by 4 bases and J by 10 bases, with 11 bases between the two germline ends. The CDR3 is made up of 13 amino acids.

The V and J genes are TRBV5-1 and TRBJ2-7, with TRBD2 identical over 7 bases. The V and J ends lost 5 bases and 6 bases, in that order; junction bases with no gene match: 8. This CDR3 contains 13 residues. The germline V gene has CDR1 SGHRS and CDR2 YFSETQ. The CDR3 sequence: CASRGEPGGEQYF. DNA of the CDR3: TGCGCCAGCAGGGGTGAACCGGGGGGCGAGCAGTACTTC.

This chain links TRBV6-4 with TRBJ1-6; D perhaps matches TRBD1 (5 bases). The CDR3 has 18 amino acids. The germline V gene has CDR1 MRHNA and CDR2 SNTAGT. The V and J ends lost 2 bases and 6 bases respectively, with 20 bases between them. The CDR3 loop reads CASSDPWPIGDRNSPLHF. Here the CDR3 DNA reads TGTGCCAGCAGTGACCCCTGGCCCATAGGGGATCGTAATTCACCCCTCCACTTT.

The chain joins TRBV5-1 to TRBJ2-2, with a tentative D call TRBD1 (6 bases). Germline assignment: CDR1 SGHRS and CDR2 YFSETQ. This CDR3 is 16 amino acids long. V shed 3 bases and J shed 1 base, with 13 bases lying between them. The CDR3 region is CASSSVTGGNTGELFF. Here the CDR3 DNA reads TGCGCCAGCAGCTCCGTGACAGGAGGGAACACCGGGGAGCTGTTTTTT.

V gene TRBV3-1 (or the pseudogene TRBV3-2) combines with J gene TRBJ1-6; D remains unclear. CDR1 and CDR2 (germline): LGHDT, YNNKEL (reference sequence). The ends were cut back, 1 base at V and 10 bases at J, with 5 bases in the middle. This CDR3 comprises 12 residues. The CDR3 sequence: CASSQGQSPLHF. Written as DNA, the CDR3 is TGTGCCAGCAGCCAAGGGCAATCACCCCTCCACTTT.

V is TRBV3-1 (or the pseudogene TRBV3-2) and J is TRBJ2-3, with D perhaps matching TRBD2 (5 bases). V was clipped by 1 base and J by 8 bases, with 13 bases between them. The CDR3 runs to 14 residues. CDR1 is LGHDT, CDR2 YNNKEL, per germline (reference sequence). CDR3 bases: TGTGCCAGCAGCCAAGGAGGGCCCGGGCGTACGCAGTATTTT. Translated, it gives CASSQGGPGRTQYF.

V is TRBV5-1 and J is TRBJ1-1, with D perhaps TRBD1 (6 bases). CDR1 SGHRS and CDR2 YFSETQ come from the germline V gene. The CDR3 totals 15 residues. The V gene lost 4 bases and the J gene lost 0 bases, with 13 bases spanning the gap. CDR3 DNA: TGCGCCAGCAGCGTAGCACAGGGCATGAACACTGAAGCTTTCTTT. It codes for CASSVAQGMNTEAFF.

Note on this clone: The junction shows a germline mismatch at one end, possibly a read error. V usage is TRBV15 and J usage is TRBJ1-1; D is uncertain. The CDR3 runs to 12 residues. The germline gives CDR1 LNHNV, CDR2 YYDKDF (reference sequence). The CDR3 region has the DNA TGTGCCACCAGCAGAGATTACACCGAAGCTTTCTTT. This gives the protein CATSRDYTEAFF.

This chain's CDR3 is CASSLDLERVGSPLHF. The CDR3 DNA reads as TGTGCCAGCAGCTTAGACCTCGAGAGGGTAGGGTCACCCCTCCACTTT. This chain uses TRBV11-2 with TRBJ1-6, with D hard to call. This CDR3 has 16 amino acids. V was cut by 0 bases and J by 10 bases, with 16 bases left in between. The germline gives CDR1 SGHAT, CDR2 FQNNGV.

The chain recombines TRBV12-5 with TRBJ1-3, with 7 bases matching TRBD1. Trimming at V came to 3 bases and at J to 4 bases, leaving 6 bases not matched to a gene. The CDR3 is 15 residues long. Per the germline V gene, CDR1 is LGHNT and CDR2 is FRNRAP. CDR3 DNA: TGTGCTAGTGGTTTCCCGACAGGGATGGGAAACACCATATATTTT. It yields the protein CASGFPTGMGNTIYF. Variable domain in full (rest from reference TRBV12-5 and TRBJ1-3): DARVTQTPRHKVTEMGQEVTMRCQPILGHNTVFWYRQTMMQGLELLAYFRNRAPLDDSGMPKDRFSAEMPDATLATLKIQPSEPRDSAVYFCASGFPTGMGNTIYFGEGSWLTVV.

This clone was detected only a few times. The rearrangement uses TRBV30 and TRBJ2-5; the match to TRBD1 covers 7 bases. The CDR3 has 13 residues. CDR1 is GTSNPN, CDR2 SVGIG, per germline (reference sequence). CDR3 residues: CALDRAAQETQYF. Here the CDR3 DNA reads TGTGCACTCGACAGGGCAGCTCAAGAGACCCAGTACTTC.

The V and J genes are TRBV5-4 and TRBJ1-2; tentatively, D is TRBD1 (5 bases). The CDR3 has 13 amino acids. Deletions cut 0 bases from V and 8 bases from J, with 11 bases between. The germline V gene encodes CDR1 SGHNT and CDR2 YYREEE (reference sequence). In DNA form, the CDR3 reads TGTGCCAGCAGCTTGGCCTTGCAGGGAGGCTACACCTTC. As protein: CASSLALQGGYTF.

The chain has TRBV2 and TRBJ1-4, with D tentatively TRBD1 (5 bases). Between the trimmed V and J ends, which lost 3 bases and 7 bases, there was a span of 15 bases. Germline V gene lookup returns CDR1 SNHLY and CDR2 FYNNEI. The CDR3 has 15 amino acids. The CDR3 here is CASSEQKGSGEKLFF. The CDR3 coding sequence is TGTGCCAGCAGTGAGCAAAAGGGGTCGGGTGAAAAACTGTTTTTT.